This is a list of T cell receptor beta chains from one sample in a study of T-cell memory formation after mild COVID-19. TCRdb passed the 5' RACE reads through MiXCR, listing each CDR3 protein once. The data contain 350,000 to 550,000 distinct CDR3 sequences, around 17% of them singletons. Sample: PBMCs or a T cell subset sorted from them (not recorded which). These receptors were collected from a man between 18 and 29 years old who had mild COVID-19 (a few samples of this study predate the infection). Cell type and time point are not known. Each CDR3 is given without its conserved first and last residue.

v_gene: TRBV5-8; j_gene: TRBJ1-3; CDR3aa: ASSSPGAGNTIY
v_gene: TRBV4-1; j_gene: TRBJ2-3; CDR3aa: ASSKVTSTDTQY
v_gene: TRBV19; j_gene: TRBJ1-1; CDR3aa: ASSLRTGTGGYEAF
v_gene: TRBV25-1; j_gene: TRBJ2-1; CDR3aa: ASSGDRGPYNEQF
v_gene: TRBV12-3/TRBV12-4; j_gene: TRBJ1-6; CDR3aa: ASSFGGSPLH
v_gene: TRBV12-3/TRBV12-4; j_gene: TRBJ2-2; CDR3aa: ASSLSRGWGVNTGELF
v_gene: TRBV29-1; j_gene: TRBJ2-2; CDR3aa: SAGGTGTPNTGELF
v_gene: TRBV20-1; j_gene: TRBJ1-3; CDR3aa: SASWGGNTIY
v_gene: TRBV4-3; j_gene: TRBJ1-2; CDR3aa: ASSRGEGGDYGYT
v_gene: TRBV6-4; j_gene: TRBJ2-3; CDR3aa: ASSDGLASTDTQY
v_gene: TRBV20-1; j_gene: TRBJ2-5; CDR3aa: SASGLLQETQY
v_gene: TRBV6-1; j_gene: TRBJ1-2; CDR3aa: ASSEGEGGYGYT
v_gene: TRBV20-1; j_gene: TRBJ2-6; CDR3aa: SASPEPSGANVLT
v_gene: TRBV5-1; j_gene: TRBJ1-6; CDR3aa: ASSPTGFHNSPLH
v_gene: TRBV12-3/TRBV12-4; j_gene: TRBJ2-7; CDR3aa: ASSLGGPLSYEQY
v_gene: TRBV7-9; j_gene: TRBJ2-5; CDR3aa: ASTPDRLKTQY
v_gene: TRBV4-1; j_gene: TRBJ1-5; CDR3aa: ASSQDGAEGRQPQH
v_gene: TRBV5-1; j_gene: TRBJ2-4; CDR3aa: ASSLGTGHRDIQY
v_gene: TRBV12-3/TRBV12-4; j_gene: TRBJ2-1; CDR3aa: ASSTVAGGRLSYNEQF
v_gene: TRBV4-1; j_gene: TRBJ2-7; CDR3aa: ASSQDNRYEQY
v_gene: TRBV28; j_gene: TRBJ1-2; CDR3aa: ASSFPGSDYGYT
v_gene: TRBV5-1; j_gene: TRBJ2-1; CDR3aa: ASRPPGLEGYNEQF
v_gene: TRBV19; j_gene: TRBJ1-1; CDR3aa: ASSKQREAF
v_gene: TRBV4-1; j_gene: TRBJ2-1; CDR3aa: ASSQGPVWNEQF
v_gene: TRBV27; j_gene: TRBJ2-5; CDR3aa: ASSPRGPETQY
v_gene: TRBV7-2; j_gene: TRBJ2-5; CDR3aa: ASSLVARPGETQY
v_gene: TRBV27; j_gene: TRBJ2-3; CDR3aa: ASSRGRFTDTQY
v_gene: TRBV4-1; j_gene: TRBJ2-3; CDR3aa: ASSQTAGAREY
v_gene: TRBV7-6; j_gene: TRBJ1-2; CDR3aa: ASSMTGFGYT
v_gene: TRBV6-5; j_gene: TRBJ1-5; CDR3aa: ASGRGGQPQH
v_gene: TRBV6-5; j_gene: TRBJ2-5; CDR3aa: ARPKVQETQY
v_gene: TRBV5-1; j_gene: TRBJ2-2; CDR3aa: ASREFEATGELF
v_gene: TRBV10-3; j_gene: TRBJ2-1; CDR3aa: AISGTRAQRSYNEQF
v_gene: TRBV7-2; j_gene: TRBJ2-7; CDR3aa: ASSFLPGGEGYEQY